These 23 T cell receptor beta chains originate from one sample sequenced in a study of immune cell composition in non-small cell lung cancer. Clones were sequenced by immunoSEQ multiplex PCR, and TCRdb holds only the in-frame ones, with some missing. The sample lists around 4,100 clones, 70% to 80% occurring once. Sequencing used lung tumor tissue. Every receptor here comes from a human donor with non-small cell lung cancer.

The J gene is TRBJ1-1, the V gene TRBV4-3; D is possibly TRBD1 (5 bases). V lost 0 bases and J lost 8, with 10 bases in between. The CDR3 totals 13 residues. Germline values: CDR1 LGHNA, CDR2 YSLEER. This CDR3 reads CASSQEFGQEAFF. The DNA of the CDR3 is TGCGCCAGCAGCCAAGAGTTCGGACAAGAAGCTTTCTTT.

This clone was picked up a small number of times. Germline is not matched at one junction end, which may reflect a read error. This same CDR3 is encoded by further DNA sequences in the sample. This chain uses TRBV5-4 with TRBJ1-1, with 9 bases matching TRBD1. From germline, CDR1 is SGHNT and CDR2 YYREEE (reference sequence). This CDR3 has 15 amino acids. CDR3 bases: TGCGCCAGCAGCGCGGACAGGGGAGTGGACACTGAAGCTTTCTTT. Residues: CASSADRGVDTEAFF. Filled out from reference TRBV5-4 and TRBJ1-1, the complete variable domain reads ETGVTQSPTHLIKTRGQQVTLRCSSQSGHNTVSWYQQALGQGPQFIFQYYREEENGRGNFPPRFSGLQFPNYSSELNVNALELDDSALYLCASSADRGVDTEAFFGQGTRLTVV.

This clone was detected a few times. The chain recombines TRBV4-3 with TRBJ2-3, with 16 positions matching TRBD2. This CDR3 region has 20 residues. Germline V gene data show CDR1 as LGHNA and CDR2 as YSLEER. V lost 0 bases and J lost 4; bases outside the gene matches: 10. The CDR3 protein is CASSQDQQRGLAGGADTQYF. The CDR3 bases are TGCGCCAGCAGCCAAGATCAGCAAAGGGGACTAGCGGGGGGGGCAGATACGCAGTATTTT.

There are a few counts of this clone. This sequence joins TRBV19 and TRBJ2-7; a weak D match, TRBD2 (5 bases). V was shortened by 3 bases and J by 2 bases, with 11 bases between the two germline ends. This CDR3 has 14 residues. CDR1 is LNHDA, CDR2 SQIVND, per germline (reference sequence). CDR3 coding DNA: TGTGCCAGTAGTATCGGGGAACCCCCCTACGAGCAGTACTTC. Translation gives CASSIGEPPYEQYF.

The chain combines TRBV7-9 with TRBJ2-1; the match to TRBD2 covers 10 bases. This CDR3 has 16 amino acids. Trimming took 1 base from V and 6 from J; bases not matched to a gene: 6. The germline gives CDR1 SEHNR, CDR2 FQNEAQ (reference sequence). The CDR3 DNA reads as TGTGCCAGCAGCTTAGTAGGTAGCGGGAGGTTCAATGAGCAGTTCTTC. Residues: CASSLVGSGRFNEQFF. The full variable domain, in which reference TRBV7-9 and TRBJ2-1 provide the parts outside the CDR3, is DTGVSQNPRHKITKRGQNVTFRCDPISEHNRLYWYRQTLGQGPEFLTYFQNEAQLEKSRLLSDRFSAERPKGSFSTLEIQRTEQGDSAMYLCASSLVGSGRFNEQFFGPGTRLTVL.

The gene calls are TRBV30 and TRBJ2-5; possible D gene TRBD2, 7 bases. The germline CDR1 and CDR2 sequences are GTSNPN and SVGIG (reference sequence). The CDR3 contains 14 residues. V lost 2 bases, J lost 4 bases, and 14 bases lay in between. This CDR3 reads CAWSIRGAVETQYF. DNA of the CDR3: TGTGCCTGGAGTATCCGGGGGGCCGTAGAGACCCAGTACTTC.

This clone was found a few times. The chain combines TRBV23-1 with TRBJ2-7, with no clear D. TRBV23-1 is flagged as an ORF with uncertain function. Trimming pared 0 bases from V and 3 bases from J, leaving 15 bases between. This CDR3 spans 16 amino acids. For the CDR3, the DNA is TGCGCCAGCAGTCAATCCCGGGCCGTGGGGTTCTACGAGCAGTACTTC. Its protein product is CASSQSRAVGFYEQYF.

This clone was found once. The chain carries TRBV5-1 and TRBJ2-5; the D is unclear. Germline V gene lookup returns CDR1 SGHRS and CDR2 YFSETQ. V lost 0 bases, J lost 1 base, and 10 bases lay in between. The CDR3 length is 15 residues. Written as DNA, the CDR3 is TGCGCCAGCAGCTTGGCCGTCAGGCTCCAAGAGACCCAGTACTTC. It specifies CASSLAVRLQETQYF.

The CDR3 here is CASRVAGGLYNEQFF. The DNA of the CDR3 is TGTGCCAGCAGGGTAGCGGGGGGACTCTACAATGAGCAGTTCTTC. V is TRBV2 and J is TRBJ2-1, with TRBD2 matching 10 bases. Germline lookup yields CDR1 SNHLY and CDR2 FYNNEI. This CDR3 is built from 15 residues. The J segment lost 3 bases and the V segment lost 6 bases, leaving 5 bases of the junction unmatched.

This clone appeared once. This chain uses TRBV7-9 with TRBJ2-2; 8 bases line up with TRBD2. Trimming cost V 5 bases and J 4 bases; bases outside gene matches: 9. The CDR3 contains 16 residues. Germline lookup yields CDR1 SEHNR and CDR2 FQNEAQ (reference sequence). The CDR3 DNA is TGTGCCAGCAGCCCCCGAGCGGGGGCCATCACCGGGGAGCTGTTTTTT. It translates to CASSPRAGAITGELFF.

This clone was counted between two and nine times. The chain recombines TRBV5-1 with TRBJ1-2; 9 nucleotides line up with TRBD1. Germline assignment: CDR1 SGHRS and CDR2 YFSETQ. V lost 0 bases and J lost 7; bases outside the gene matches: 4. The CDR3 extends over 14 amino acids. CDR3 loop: CASSLGDRVGGYTF. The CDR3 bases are TGCGCCAGCAGCTTGGGGGACAGGGTTGGTGGCTACACCTTC. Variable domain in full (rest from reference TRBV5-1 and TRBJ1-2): KAGVTQTPRYLIKTRGQQVTLSCSPISGHRSVSWYQQTPGQGLQFLFEYFSETQRNKGNFPGRFSGRQFSNSRSEMNVSTLELGDSALYLCASSLGDRVGGYTFGSGTRLTVV.

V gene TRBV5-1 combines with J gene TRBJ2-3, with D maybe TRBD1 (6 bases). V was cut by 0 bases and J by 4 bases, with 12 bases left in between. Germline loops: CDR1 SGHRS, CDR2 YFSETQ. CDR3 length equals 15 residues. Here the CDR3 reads CASSLGQVDPDTQYF. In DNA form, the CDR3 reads TGCGCCAGCAGCTTGGGACAGGTCGACCCAGATACGCAGTATTTT.

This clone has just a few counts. DNA of the CDR3: TGTGCCAGCAGTTACATGACCGAAACCACTGAAGCTTTCTTT. Protein product: CASSYMTETTEAFF. The chain combines TRBV6-6 with TRBJ1-1; D is undetermined. The V end lost 2 bases, the J end lost 4 bases, and 11 bases lay between the germline ends. The CDR3 runs 14 residues. Germline CDR1 reads MNHNY; CDR2 reads SVGAGI (reference sequence).

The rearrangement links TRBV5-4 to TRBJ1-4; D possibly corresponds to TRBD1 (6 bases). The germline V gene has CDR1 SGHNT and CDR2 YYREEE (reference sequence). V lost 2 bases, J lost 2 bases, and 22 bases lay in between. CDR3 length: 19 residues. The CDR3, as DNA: TGTGCCAGCAGCTTACACCGGGACACACCCTTGACGACTAATGAAAAACTGTTTTTT. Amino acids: CASSLHRDTPLTTNEKLFF. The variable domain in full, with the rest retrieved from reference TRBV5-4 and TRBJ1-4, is ETGVTQSPTHLIKTRGQQVTLRCSSQSGHNTVSWYQQALGQGPQFIFQYYREEENGRGNFPPRFSGLQFPNYSSELNVNALELDDSALYLCASSLHRDTPLTTNEKLFFGSGTQLSVL.

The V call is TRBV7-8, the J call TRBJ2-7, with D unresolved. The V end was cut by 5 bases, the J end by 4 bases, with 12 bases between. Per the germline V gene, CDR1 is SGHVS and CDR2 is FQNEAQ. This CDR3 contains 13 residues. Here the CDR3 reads CASSRTLGYEQYF. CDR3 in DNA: TGTGCCAGCAGCCGAACCCTCGGATACGAGCAGTACTTC.

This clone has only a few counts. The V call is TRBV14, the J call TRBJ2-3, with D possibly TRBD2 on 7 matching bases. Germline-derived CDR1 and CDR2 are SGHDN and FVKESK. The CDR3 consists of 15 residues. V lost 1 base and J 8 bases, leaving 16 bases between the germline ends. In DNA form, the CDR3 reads TGTGCCAGCAGCCAAGTTTCTAGCGGCAGGGGTACGCAGTATTTT. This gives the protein CASSQVSSGRGTQYF.

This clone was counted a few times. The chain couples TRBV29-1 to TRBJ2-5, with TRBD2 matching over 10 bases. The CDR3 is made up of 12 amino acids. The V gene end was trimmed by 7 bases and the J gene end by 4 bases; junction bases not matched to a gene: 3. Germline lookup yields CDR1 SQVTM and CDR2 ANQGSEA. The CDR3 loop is CSARLAGETQYF. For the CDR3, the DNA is TGCAGCGCTCGACTAGCGGGAGAGACCCAGTACTTC.

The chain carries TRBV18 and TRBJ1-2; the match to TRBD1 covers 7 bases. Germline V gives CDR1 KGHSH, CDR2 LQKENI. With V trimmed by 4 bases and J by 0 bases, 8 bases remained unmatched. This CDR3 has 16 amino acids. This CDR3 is CASSLRGQLANYGYTF. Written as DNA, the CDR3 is TGTGCCAGCTCACTACGGGGACAGCTTGCTAACTATGGCTACACCTTC.

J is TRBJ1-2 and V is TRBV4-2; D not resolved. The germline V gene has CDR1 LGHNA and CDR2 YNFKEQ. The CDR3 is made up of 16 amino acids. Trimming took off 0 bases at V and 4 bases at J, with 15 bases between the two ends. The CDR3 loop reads CASSQEPPAVSYGYTF. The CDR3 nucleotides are TGTGCCAGCAGCCAAGAGCCCCCTGCAGTTTCCTATGGCTACACCTTC.

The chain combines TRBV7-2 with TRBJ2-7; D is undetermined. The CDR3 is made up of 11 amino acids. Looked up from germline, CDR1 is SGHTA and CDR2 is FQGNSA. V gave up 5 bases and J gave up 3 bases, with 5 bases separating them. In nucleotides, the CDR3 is TGTGCCAGCAGCACATACTACGAGCAGTACTTC. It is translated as CASSTYYEQYF.

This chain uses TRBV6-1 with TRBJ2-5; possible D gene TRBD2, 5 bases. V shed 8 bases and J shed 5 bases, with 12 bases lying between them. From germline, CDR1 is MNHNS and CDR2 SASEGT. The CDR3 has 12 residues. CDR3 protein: CASAGSGETQYF. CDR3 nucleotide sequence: TGTGCCAGCGCTGGATCGGGGGAGACCCAGTACTTC.

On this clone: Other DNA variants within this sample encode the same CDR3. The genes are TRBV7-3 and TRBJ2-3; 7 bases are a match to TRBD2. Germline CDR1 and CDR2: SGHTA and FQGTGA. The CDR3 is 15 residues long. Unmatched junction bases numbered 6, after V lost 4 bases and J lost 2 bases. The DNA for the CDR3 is TGTGCCAGCAGCTCTCTAGCGGTTTCCACAGATACGCAGTATTTT. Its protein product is CASSSLAVSTDTQYF.

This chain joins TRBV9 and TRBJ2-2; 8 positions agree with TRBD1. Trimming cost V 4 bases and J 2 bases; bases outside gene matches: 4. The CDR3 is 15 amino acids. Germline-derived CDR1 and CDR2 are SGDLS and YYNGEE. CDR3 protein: CASSTGQGNTGELFF. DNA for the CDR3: TGTGCCAGCAGCACCGGACAGGGCAACACCGGGGAGCTGTTTTTT.